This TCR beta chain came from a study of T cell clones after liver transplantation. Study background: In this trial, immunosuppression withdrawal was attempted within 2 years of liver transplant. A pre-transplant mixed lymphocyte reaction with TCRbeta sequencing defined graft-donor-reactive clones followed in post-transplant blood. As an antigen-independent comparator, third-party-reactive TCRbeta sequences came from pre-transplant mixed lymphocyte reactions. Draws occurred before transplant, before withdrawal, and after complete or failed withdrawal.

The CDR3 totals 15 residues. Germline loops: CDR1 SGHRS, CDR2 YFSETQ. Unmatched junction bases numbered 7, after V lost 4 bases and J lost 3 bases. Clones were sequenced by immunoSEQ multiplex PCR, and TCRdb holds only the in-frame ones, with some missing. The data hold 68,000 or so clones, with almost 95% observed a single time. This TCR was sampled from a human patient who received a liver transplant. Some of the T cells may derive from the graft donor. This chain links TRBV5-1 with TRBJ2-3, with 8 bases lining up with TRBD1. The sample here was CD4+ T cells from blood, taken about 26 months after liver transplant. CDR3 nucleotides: TGCGCCAGCAGCCAAGGACAGGGTGGGACAGATACGCAGTATTTT. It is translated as CASSQGQGGTDTQYF.